The entry that follows covers one T cell receptor (beta chain) sequence. Its antigen is still unknown. The data are from a study of T cell responses to AZD1222 COVID-19 vaccine. Study-level findings and limits: Per reports, nearly half of all spike-specific TCRs target regions that are unmutated in variants.

Germline assignment: CDR1 SGHTA and CDR2 FQGNSA. This CDR3 has 14 amino acids. Germline trimming cut 5 bases from V and 1 base from J; bases unmatched to any gene: 4. Method: immunoSEQ multiplex PCR; TCRdb's copy keeps in-frame clones and lacks some. Of 50,000 to 65,000 clones in the sample, 85% to 95% were seen once. Source: peripheral blood, taken 28 days after the second dose of the MenACWY control vaccine. This sequence was found in an adult who received the MenACWY meningococcal vaccine as a control. The V gene is TRBV7-2, the J gene TRBJ1-1; 7 bases map to TRBD1. CDR3: CASSAGTANTEAFF. The CDR3 DNA follows: TGTGCCAGCAGCGCCGGGACAGCGAACACTGAAGCTTTCTTT.